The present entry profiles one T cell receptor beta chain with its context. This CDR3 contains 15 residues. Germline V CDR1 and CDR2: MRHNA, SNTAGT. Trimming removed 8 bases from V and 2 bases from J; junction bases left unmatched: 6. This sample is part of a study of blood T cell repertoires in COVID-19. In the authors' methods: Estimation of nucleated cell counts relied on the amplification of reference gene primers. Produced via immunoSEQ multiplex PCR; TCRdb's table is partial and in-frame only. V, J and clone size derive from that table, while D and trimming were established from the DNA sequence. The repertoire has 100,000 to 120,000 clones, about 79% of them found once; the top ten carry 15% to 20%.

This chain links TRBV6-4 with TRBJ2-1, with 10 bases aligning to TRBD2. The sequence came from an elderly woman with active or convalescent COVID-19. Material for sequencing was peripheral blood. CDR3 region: CASAKTSGTYNEQFF. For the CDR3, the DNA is TGTGCCAGCGCCAAAACTAGCGGGACCTACAATGAGCAGTTCTTC.